Listed below are T cell receptor beta chains from one sample, sequenced in a study of identifying expanded T cells in peripheral blood. The method was immunoSEQ multiplex PCR; TCRdb's version includes in-frame clones alone and lacks a portion of them. The sample includes approximately 110,000 clones, around 90% seen only once; the top ten take around 8.3%. The sample consisted of blood. These receptors all come from a person aged 18 to 70 in good health. Each CDR3 is given with its conserved first and last residue. D genes are given only for firm matches. Only some rows state a clone size, as once, few, many or a class for expanded clones.

v_call	j_call	cdr3_length	d_call	clone_size	cdr3_aa	cdr3_nt
TRBV6-4	TRBJ1-1	13	TRBD1	-	CASSSDRVTEAFF	TGTGCCAGCAGTTCGGACAGGGTTACTGAAGCTTTCTTT
TRBV7-7	TRBJ2-7	15	TRBD2	-	CASSPGAGTGYEQYF	TGTGCCAGCAGCCCAGGAGCGGGGACGGGCTACGAGCAGTACTTC
TRBV19	TRBJ1-2	13	TRBD1	-	CASSTGQGHGYTF	TGTGCCAGTAGCACCGGACAGGGTCATGGCTACACCTTC
TRBV6-9	TRBJ2-1	14	TRBD1	-	CASGRDRERDEQFF	TGTGCCAGCGGGAGGGACAGGGAAAGGGATGAGCAGTTCTTC
TRBV2	TRBJ2-7	14	-	few	CASSVGDGTYEQYF	TGTGCCAGCAGTGTGGGGGACGGGACCTACGAGCAGTACTTC
TRBV21-1	TRBJ2-7	16	-	-	CASSKRRGGLPNEQYF	TGTGCCAGCAGCAAAAGGAGAGGGGGCCTTCCTAACGAGCAGTACTTC
TRBV2	TRBJ2-7	14	-	-	CASSDGQGSYEQYF	TGTGCCAGCAGTGACGGGCAGGGCTCCTACGAGCAGTACTTC
TRBV11-3	TRBJ2-5	14	TRBD2	-	CASSRSGSLQTQYF	TGTGCCAGCAGTCGTAGCGGGAGTCTACAGACCCAGTACTTC
TRBV2	TRBJ2-7	13	TRBD1	-	CASTPGGSYEQYF	TGTGCCAGCACCCCAGGGGGCTCCTACGAGCAGTACTTC
TRBV7-9	TRBJ1-5	13	TRBD1	-	CASSSQGDQPQHF	TGTGCCAGCAGCTCCCAGGGGGATCAGCCCCAGCATTTT
TRBV2	TRBJ1-5	15	-	-	CASSRRSDRAQPQHF	TGTGCCAGCAGTCGAAGGTCGGACAGAGCTCAGCCCCAGCATTTT
TRBV14	TRBJ1-4	15	TRBD1	-	CASSRPGQGIEKLFF	TGTGCCAGCAGCCGACCGGGACAGGGGATTGAAAAACTGTTTTTT
TRBV4-3	TRBJ1-1	13	-	once	CASSQLQNTEAFF	TGCGCCAGCAGCCAACTACAGAACACTGAAGCTTTCTTT
TRBV6-1	TRBJ2-3	17	-	-	CASSDGFLTEGTDTQYF	TGTGCCAGCAGTGACGGTTTTTTGACGGAGGGCACAGATACGCAGTATTTT